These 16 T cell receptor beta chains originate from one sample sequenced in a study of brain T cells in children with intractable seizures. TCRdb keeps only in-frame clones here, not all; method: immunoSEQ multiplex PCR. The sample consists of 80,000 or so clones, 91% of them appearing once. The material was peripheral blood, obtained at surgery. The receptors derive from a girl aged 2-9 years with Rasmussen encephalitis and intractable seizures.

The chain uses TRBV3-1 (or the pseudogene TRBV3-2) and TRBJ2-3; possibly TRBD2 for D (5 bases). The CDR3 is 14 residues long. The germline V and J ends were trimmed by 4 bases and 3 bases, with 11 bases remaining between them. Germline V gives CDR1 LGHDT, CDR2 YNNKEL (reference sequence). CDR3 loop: CASSPPRGTDTQYF. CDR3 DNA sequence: TGTGCCAGCAGCCCGCCTAGAGGGACAGATACGCAGTATTTT.

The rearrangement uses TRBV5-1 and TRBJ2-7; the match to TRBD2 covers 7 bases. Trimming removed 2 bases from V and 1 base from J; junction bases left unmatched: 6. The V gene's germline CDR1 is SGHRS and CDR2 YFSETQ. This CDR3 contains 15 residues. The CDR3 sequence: CASSLTGGESYEQYF. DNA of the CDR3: TGCGCCAGCAGCTTAACGGGGGGTGAATCCTACGAGCAGTACTTC.

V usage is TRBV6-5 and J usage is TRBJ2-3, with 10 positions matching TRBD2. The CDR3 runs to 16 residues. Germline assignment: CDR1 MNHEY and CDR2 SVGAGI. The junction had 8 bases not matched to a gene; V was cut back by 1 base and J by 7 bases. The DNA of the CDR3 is TGTGCCAGCAGTTACTTTGTAGCGGGGGGCGTAAATACGCAGTATTTT. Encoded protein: CASSYFVAGGVNTQYF.

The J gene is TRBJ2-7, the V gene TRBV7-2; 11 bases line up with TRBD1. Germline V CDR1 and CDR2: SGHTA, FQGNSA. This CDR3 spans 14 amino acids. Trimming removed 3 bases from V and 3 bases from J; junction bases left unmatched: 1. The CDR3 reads CASSLDRGRYEQYF. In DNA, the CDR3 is TGTGCCAGCAGCTTGGACAGGGGGCGCTACGAGCAGTACTTC.

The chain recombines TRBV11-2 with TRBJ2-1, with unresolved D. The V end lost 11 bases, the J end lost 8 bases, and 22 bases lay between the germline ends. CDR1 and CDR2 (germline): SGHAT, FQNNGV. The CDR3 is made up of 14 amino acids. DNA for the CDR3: TGTGCCTCCACCTTTGGGGTTGGTCTAGATGAGCAGTTCTTC. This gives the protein CASTFGVGLDEQFF.

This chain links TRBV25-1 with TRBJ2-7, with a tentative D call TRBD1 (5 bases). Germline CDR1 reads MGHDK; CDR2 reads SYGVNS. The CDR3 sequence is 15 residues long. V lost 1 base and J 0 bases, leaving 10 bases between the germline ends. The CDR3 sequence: CASSEFEDNSYEQYF. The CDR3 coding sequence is TGTGCCAGCAGTGAATTTGAGGACAACTCCTACGAGCAGTACTTC.

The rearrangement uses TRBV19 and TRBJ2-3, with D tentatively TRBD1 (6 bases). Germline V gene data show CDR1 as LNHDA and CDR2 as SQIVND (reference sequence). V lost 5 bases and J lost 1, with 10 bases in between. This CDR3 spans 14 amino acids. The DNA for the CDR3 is TGTGCCAGTAGTGATGAGGGGGGCACAGATACGCAGTATTTT. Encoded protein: CASSDEGGTDTQYF.

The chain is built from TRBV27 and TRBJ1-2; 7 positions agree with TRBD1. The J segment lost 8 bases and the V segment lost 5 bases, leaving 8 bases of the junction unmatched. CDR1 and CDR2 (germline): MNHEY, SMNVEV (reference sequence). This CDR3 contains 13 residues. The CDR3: CASSPDRVGGYTF. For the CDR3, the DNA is TGTGCCAGCAGTCCAGACAGGGTAGGGGGCTACACCTTC.

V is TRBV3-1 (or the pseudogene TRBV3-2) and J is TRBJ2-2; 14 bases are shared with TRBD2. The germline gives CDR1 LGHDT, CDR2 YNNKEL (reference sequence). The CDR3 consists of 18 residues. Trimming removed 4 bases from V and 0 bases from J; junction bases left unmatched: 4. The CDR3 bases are TGTGCCAGCAGCCGCAGACTAGCGGGAGGGCCGAACACCGGGGAGCTGTTTTTT. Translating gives CASSRRLAGGPNTGELFF.

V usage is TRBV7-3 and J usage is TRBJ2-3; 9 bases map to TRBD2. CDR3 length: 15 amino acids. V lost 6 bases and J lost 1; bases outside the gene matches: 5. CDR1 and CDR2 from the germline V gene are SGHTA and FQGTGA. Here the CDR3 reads CASSQSGGRTDTQYF. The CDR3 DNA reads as TGTGCCAGCAGTCAAAGCGGGGGGCGCACAGATACGCAGTATTTT.

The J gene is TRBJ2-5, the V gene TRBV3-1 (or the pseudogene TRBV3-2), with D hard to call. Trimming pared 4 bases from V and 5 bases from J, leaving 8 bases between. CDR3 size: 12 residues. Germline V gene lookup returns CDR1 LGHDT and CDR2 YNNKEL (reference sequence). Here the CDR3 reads CASSLIGETQYF. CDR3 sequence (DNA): TGTGCCAGCAGCCTCATCGGGGAGACCCAGTACTTC.

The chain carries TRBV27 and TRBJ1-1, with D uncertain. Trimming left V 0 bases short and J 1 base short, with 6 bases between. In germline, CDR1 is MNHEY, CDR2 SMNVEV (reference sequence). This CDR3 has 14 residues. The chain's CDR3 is CASSLSAGNTEAFF. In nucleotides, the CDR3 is TGTGCCAGCAGTTTATCGGCAGGGAACACTGAAGCTTTCTTT.

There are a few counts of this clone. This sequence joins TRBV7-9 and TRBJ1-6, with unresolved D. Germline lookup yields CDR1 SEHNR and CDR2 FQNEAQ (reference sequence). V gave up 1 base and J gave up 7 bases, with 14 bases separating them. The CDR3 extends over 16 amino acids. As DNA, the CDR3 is TGTGCCAGCAGCTTAGGGTCGGGCAGTCGGAATTCACCCCTCCACTTT. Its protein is CASSLGSGSRNSPLHF.

The CDR3 spells CASSPSGTIAPYEQYF. The CDR3 bases are TGCGCCAGCAGCCCCTCGGGCACGATAGCTCCCTACGAGCAGTACTTC. This chain connects TRBV5-1 to TRBJ2-7; no reliable D call. V was clipped by 4 bases and J by 2 bases, with 19 bases between them. Germline V gene sequence: CDR1 SGHRS, CDR2 YFSETQ. The CDR3 has 16 residues.

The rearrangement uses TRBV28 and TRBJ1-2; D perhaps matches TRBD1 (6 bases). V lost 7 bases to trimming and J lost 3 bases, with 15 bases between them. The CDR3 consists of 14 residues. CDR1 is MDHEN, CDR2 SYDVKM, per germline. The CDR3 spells CASINTGTHYGYTF. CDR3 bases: TGTGCCAGCATCAACACCGGGACACACTATGGCTACACCTTC.

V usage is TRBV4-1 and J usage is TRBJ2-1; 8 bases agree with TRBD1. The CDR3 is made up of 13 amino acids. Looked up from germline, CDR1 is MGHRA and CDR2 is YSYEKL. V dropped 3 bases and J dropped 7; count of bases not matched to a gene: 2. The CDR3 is CASSQTGVNEQFF. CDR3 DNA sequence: TGCGCCAGCAGCCAGACAGGGGTAAATGAGCAGTTCTTC.